This T cell receptor beta chain was captured by sequencing in a study of blood T cell repertoires in COVID-19. Study context: The United States, Italy and Spain provided the acute and convalescent COVID-19 samples.

Repertoires were generated with immunoSEQ multiplex PCR, while TCRdb's copy carries only in-frame clones and drops some. This sample has 300,000 or so clones, with around 81% found just once. Per the germline V gene, CDR1 is MNHEY and CDR2 is SVGAGI. Trimming pared 10 bases from V and 0 bases from J, leaving 10 bases between. There are 13 residues in the CDR3. The clonotype originates from a woman aged 50 to 60 with active or convalescent COVID-19. Sequencing was carried out using peripheral blood. The V call is TRBV6-5, the J call TRBJ1-3; TRBD1 might be the D (5 bases). As DNA, the CDR3 is TGTGCCACCCGACAGCTCTCTGGAAACACCATATATTTT. It translates to CATRQLSGNTIYF.